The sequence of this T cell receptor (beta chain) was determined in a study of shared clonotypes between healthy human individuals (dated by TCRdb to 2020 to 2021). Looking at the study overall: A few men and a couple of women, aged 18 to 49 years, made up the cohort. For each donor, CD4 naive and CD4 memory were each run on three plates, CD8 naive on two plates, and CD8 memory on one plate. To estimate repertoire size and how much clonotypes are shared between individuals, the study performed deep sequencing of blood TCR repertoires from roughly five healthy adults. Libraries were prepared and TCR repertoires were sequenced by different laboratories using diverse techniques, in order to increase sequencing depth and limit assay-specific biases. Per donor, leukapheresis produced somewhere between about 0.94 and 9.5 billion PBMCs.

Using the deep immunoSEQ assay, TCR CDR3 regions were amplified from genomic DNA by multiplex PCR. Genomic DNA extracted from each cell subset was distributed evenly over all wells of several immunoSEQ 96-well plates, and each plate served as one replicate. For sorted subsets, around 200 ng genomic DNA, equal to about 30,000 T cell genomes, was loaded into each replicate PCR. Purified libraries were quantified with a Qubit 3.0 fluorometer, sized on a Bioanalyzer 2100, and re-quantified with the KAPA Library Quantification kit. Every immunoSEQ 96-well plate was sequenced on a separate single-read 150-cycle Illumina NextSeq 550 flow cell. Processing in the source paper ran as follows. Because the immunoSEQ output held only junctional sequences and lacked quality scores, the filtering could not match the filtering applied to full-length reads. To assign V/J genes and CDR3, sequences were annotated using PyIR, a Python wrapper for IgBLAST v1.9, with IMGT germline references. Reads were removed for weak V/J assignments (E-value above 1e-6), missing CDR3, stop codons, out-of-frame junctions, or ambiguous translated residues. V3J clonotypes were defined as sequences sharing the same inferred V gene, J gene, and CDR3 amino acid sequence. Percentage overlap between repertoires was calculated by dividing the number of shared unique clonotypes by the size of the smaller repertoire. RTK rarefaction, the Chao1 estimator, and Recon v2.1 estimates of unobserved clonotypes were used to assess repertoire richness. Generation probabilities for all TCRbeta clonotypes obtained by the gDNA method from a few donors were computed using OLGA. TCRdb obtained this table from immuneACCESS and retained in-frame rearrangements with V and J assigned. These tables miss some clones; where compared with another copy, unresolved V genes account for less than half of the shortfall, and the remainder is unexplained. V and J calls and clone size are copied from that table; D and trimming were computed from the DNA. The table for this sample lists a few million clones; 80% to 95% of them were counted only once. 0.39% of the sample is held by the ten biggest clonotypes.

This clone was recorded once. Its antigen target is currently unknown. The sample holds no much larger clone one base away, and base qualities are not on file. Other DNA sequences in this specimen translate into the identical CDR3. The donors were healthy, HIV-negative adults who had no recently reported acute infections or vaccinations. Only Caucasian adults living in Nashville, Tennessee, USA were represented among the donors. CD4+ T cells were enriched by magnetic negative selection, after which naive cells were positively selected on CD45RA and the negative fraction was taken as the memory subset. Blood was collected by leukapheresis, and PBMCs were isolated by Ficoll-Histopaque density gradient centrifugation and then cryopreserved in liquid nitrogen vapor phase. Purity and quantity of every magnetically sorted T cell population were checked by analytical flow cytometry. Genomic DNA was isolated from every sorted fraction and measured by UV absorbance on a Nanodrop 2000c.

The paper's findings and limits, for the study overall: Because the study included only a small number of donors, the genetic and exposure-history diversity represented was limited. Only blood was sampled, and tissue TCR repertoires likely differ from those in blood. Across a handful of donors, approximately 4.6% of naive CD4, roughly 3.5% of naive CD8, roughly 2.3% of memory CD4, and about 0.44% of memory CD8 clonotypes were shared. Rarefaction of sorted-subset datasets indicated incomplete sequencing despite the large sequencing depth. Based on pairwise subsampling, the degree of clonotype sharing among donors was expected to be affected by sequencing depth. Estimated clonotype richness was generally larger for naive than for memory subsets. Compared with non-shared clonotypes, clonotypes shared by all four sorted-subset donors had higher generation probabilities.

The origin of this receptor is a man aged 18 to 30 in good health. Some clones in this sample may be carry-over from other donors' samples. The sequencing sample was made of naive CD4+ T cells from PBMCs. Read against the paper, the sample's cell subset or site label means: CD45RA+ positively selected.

The nucleotide sequence reads TGTGCCAGCAGGACCGGGACAGGATTTAACTATGGCTACACCTTC. This yields the protein CASRTGTGFNYGYTF. The chain is encoded by TRBV28 joined to TRBJ1-2; 8 nucleotides in the junction match TRBD1. The CDR3 starts with the cysteine, ends with the phenylalanine, and has 15 residues. Just the 45-base CDR3 DNA is kept, in frame starting at base 1. CDR1 MDHEN and CDR2 SYDVKM were looked up in the germline V gene. V trim: 6 bases; J trim: 1 base; unmatched bases: 7.